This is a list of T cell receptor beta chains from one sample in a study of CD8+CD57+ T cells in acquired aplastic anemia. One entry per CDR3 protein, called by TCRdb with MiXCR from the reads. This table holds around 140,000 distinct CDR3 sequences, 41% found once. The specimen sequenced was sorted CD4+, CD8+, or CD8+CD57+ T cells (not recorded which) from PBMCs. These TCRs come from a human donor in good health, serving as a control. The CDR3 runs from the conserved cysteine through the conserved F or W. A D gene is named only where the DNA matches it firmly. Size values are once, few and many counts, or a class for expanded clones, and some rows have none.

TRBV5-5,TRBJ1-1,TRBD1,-,TGTGCCAGCAGCTTGGGTGGACAGGGGATTTTGGCTTTCTTT,CASSLGGQGILAFF
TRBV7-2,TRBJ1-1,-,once,TGTGCCAGCAGCTTAATGGGGGTGGGGGCCACTGAAGCTTTCTTT,CASSLMGVGATEAFF
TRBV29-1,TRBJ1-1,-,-,TGCAGCGCCGCGGGACCGAACACTGAAGCTTTCTTT,CSAAGPNTEAFF
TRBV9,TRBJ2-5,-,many,TGTGCCAGCAGCGTAGATACAGCTCAAGAGACCCAGTACTTC,CASSVDTAQETQYF
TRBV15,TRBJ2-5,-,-,TGTGCCACCAGACTTGAGGAGACCCAGTACTTC,CATRLEETQYF
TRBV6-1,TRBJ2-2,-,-,TGTGCCAGCAGTGAGATGGCGACCACCGGGGAGCTGTTTTTT,CASSEMATTGELFF
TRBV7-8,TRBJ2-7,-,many,TGTGCCAGCAGCTTAGCGAAGAGCAGAAGCTCCTACGAGCAGTACTTC,CASSLAKSRSSYEQYF
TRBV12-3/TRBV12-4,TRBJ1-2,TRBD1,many,TGTGCCAGCAGGGCTACAGGGGGGAGGACCTATGGCTACACCTTC,CASRATGGRTYGYTF
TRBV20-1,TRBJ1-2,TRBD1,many,TGCAGTGCTAGACCTACAGGGGCCGGCTACACCTTC,CSARPTGAGYTF
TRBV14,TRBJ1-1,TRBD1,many,TGTGCCAGCAGCCAACTCTTGACAGGGGACACTGAAGCTTTCTTT,CASSQLLTGDTEAFF
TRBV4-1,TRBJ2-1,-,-,TGCGCCAGCAGCCAAGTTCCTACTCCCAGGCAGTTCTTC,CASSQVPTPRQFF
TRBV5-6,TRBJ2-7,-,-,TGTGCCAGCACCGGGGGGCGGATAAGGGGCATCTCCTACGAGCAGTACTTC,CASTGGRIRGISYEQYF
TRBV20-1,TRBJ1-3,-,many,TGCAGTGCTAGCTCCGGCCAGGCTGGAAACACCATATATTTT,CSASSGQAGNTIYF
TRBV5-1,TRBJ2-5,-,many,TGCGCCAGCAGCTTGGCGATTCTCGGACAGCCAGCCCGGGAGACCCAGTACTTC,CASSLAILGQPARETQYF
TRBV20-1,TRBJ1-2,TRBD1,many,TGCAGTGCTAGAGATCTAAGACAGGGAGGCTACACCTTC,CSARDLRQGGYTF
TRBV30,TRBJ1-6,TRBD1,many,TGTGCCTGGAGTACCGACAGGGGCCGGCCCCTCCACTTT,CAWSTDRGRPLHF
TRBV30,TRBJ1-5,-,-,TGTGCCTGGAGTTCCATGGGGCACCTCTCTAATCAGCCCCAGCATTTT,CAWSSMGHLSNQPQHF
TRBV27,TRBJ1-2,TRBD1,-,TGTGCCAGCAGTTTATCTAGGGACAGCTATGGCTACGCCTTC,CASSLSRDSYGYAF
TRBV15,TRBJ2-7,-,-,TGTGCCACCAGCAGAGGTCGTTCCCCCTCTACCTACGAGCAGTACTTC,CATSRGRSPSTYEQYF
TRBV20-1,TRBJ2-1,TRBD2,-,TGCAGTGCTATGGCGGGAGGGCCCAATGAGCAGTTCTTT,CSAMAGGPNEQFF
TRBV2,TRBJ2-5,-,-,TGTGCCAGCAGCTTGGAGCCGGGGTCGGTCAATGAGCAGTACTTC,CASSLEPGSVNEQYF
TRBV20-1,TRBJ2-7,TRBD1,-,TGCAGTGCCTCGGAGGACAGGGGCCACGAGCAGTACTTC,CSASEDRGHEQYF
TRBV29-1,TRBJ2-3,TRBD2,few,TGCAGCGTTAACGGACTAGCGGGGGGGCAGACAGATACGCAGTATTTT,CSVNGLAGGQTDTQYF
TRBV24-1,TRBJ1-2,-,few,TGTGCCACCAGTGATACGACTACTAACTATGGCTACACCTTC,CATSDTTTNYGYTF
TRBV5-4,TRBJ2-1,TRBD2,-,TGTGCCAGCAGCTTGGCTGGGACTAGTGGGGTCAATGAGCAGTTCTTC,CASSLAGTSGVNEQFF
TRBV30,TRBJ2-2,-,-,TGTGCCTGGAGTTCACAGGGATCCGGGGAGCTGTTTTTT,CAWSSQGSGELFF
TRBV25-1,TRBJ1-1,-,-,TGTGCCAGCAGTGCGGGACCGCTGAACACTGAAGCTTTCTTT,CASSAGPLNTEAFF
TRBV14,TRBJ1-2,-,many,TGTGCCAGCAGCCCCGGGGGAACAGCCTTTAGCTATGGCTACACCTTC,CASSPGGTAFSYGYTF
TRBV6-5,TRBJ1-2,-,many,TGTGCCAGCAGTTACTCGATCGTCGGTGGACCCGGGGGCTACACCTTC,CASSYSIVGGPGGYTF
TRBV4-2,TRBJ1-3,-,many,TGTGCCAGCAGCCAAGATCCGGGGACCACCATATATTTT,CASSQDPGTTIYF
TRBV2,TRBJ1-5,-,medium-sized,TGTGCCAGCAGTGAAATACGCGCTTCGGACCAGCCCCAGCATTTT,CASSEIRASDQPQHF
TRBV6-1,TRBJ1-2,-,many,TGTGCCAGCAGTGGACGCCATGTGACCGGATGGTATGGCTACACCTTC,CASSGRHVTGWYGYTF
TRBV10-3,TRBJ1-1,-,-,TGTGCCATCAGCAGGGGACTAGGCATGAAAACTTTCTTT,CAISRGLGMKTFF
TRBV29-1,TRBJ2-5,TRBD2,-,TGCAGCGTTGAAGGGACTAGCGGGATAGAGACCCAGTACTTC,CSVEGTSGIETQYF
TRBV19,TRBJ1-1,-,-,TGTGCCAGTAGTATAACTCAACAGGGTCAAGAAGCTTTCTTT,CASSITQQGQEAFF
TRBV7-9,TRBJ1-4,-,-,TGTGCCAGCAGCTCCGGGACAACCAATGAAAAACTGTTTTTT,CASSSGTTNEKLFF
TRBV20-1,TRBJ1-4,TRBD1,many,TGCAGTGCTACAGGGGGGCCTGAAAAACTGTTTTTT,CSATGGPEKLFF
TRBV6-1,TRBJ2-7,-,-,TGTGCCAGCAGTCTTGGTCCCAGCTACGAGCAGTACTTC,CASSLGPSYEQYF
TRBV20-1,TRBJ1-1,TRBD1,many,TGCAGTGCTCCCAAAGGGGGCGCGGGTACTGAAGCTTTCTTT,CSAPKGGAGTEAFF
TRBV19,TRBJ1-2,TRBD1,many,TGTGCCAGTAGACGACTCTTGGGACAGGGGGCTTTTGGCTACACCTTC,CASRRLLGQGAFGYTF
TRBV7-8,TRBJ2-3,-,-,TGTGCCAGCAGCTTTGGACAGAGGGATACGCAGTATTTT,CASSFGQRDTQYF
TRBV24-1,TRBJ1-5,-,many,TGTGCCACCAGTGATTACGCGGAGCCCCAGCATTTT,CATSDYAEPQHF